The 11 T cell receptor beta chains in this list originate from one sample, sequenced in a study of blood T cell repertoires in COVID-19. Profiled with immunoSEQ multiplex PCR; TCRdb holds only in-frame clones, not every one. In the table there are 65,000 to 85,000 clones, roughly nine tenths of which are singletons. Source material: peripheral blood. The receptors were sampled from a man in his forties or fifties with acute or convalescent COVID-19.

The V gene is TRBV7-9, the J gene TRBJ1-4; possibly TRBD1 for D (5 bases). The V and J ends lost 5 bases and 8 bases respectively, with 12 bases between them. Per the germline V gene, CDR1 is SEHNR and CDR2 is FQNEAQ (reference sequence). The CDR3 consists of 13 residues. This CDR3 is CASSTRRGEKLFF. In DNA, the CDR3 is TGTGCCAGCAGCACCCGAAGGGGAGAAAAACTGTTTTTT.

The chain is built from TRBV2 and TRBJ1-2; D unclear. The germline gives CDR1 SNHLY, CDR2 FYNNEI. V lost 1 base to trimming and J lost 4 bases, with 10 bases between them. CDR3 length: 14 residues. CDR3: CASSEGRRTYGYTF. In DNA form, the CDR3 reads TGTGCCAGCAGTGAAGGGCGGAGAACCTATGGCTACACCTTC.

The V and J genes are TRBV2 and TRBJ1-1; D ambiguous. This CDR3 comprises 12 residues. From germline, CDR1 is SNHLY and CDR2 FYNNEI. The V gene lost 5 bases and the J gene lost 11 bases, with 15 bases spanning the gap. As DNA, the CDR3 is TGTGCCAGCAGTCGGGTCCCCGGGGATGCTTTCTTT. This translates into CASSRVPGDAFF.

The rearrangement uses TRBV4-2 and TRBJ2-3, with 7 nucleotides matching TRBD2. The CDR3 runs 16 residues. From germline, CDR1 is LGHNA and CDR2 YNFKEQ. Trimming took 0 bases from V and 2 from J; bases not matched to a gene: 5. The CDR3 DNA sequence: TGTGCCAGCAGCCAAGAGAAAAGCGGGAACACAGATACGCAGTATTTT. Translated, it gives CASSQEKSGNTDTQYF.

The V call is TRBV19, the J call TRBJ2-3; no clear D gene. Germline V gives CDR1 LNHDA, CDR2 SQIVND (reference sequence). This CDR3 comprises 13 residues. Trimming stripped 3 bases from V and 6 bases from J, with 10 bases between. The CDR3 DNA is TGTGCCAGTAGTATGGATCGGCGGGATACGCAGTATTTT. The encoded protein is CASSMDRRDTQYF.

The genes are TRBV19 and TRBJ2-2; TRBD2 matches at 9 bases. The germline gives CDR1 LNHDA, CDR2 SQIVND (reference sequence). The CDR3 runs to 14 residues. Germline trimming cut 11 bases from V and 6 bases from J; bases unmatched to any gene: 10. The CDR3 loop is CASREGQDSGELFF. The CDR3 nucleotides are TGTGCCTCGCGGGAGGGCCAAGATTCCGGGGAGCTGTTTTTT.

The chain is built from TRBV5-6 and TRBJ2-7, with 8 bases identical to TRBD2. Germline CDR1 reads SGHDT; CDR2 reads YYEEEE. This CDR3 has 13 residues. With V trimmed by 2 bases and J by 6 bases, 4 bases remained unmatched. The CDR3 protein is CASSFSLAGEQYF. DNA of the CDR3: TGTGCCAGCAGCTTTAGTCTAGCGGGCGAGCAGTACTTC. The variable domain in full, with the rest retrieved from reference TRBV5-6 and TRBJ2-7, is DAGVTQSPTHLIKTRGQQVTLRCSPKSGHDTVSWYQQALGQGPQFIFQYYEEEERQRGNFPDRFSGHQFPNYSSELNVNALLLGDSALYLCASSFSLAGEQYFGPGTRLTVT.

This clone was seen more than once but under ten times. The rearrangement links TRBV27 to TRBJ2-2; tentative D call: TRBD1 (5 bases). Trimming stripped 7 bases from V and 6 bases from J, with 21 bases between. The germline gives CDR1 MNHEY, CDR2 SMNVEV (reference sequence). There are 16 residues in the CDR3. CDR3 DNA: TGTGCCAGCAACTCACGGACAAGAGTTAAATCCGGGGAGCTGTTTTTT. Its translation: CASNSRTRVKSGELFF.

The chain recombines TRBV29-1 with TRBJ1-4; perhaps TRBD1 as D (5 bases). The CDR3 spans 13 residues. The V end was cut by 3 bases, the J end by 8 bases, with 13 bases between. Germline V gene lookup returns CDR1 SQVTM and CDR2 ANQGSEA. This chain's CDR3 is CSVERTGGEKLFF. CDR3 bases: TGCAGCGTTGAGCGGACGGGGGGGGAAAAACTGTTTTTT.

The V call is TRBV2, the J call TRBJ1-6; D ambiguous. Trimming took 7 bases from V and 5 from J, leaving 9 bases between them. The CDR3 has 13 amino acids. Germline-derived CDR1 and CDR2 are SNHLY and FYNNEI. CDR3 coding DNA: TGTGCCAGCATGCGGGATAATAATTCACCCCTCCACTTT. Translating it yields CASMRDNNSPLHF. Looking up the rest from reference TRBV2 and TRBJ1-6 gives the full variable domain: EPEVTQTPSHQVTQMGQEVILRCVPISNHLYFYWYRQILGQKVEFLVSFYNNEISEKSEIFDDQFSVERPDGSNFTLKIRSTKLEDSAMYFCASMRDNNSPLHFGNGTRLTVT.

The chain employs TRBV14 and TRBJ1-2; D gene uncertain. The CDR3 runs to 17 residues. From germline, CDR1 is SGHDN and CDR2 FVKESK. V lost 0 bases to trimming and J lost 7 bases, with 21 bases between them. In nucleotides, the CDR3 is TGTGCCAGCAGCCAAGATCACAGTGGCCCGGGGAGGATTGGCTACACCTTC. Residues: CASSQDHSGPGRIGYTF.